This entry features one T cell receptor (beta chain) sequence. Its antigen is not identified. Prepared libraries of TCR beta cDNA carried unique molecular identifiers. TCRdb re-called the PCR reads through MiXCR, storing one row per CDR3 protein. The sample records more than 350,000 distinct CDR3 sequences, 39% being singletons. This specimen comes from a study of post-analysis software for immune sequencing data. Whole-study results and caveats: There were five TRBV segments more frequent in patients than controls, and TRBV5-6, TRBV5-1 and TRBV20-1 were among them. Normalized Chao1 diversity in multiple sclerosis patients fell significantly below that of controls. Batch-matched samples strongly co-clustered by F measure.

Germline V gene data show CDR1 as SGHAT and CDR2 as FQNNGV. J gave up 13 bases and V 5 bases, and 10 bases lay outside the gene matches. This CDR3 has 13 residues. V and J are TRBV11-2 and TRBJ2-4; 8 bases align to TRBD1. The sample comprised blood. This sequence was found in a girl under 10 years old with multiple sclerosis. CDR3 in amino acids: CASSVTTGVEQYF. The CDR3 DNA reads TGTGCCAGCAGCGTGACGACAGGGGTTGAGCAGTACTTC.